The sample holds a few counts of the clone carrying this TCR beta chain. The antigen is not known. UMIs and a universal primer site were added when TCR cDNA was made by 5'RACE template switching. TCRdb re-called the 5' RACE reads through MiXCR, storing one row per CDR3 protein. The data hold approximately 250,000 distinct CDR3 sequences, with 5.2% observed a single time. The sample is drawn from a study of T cells after yellow fever vaccination. The CDR3 has 13 amino acids. The germline gives CDR1 MNHEY, CDR2 SVGAGI. Trimming took off 2 bases at V and 9 bases at J, with 11 bases between the two ends. General observations from the study: The booster saw the reappearance of most primary-vaccination clones (around 96% CD4, about 88% CD8).

Sequencing was performed on CD4+ T cells sorted from PBMCs, taken on the day of the yellow fever booster vaccination. V usage is TRBV6-5 and J usage is TRBJ1-5, with TRBD1 as a possible D gene (5 bases). The TCR sequence derives from a man between 18 and 35 years old who received the YFV17D yellow fever vaccine. The CDR3 DNA is TGTGCCAGCAGTTACATTAGGGGCGGGCCCCAGCATTTT. Encoded protein: CASSYIRGGPQHF.